The 12 T cell receptor beta chains below all came from one sample that was sequenced in a study of spatial heterogeneity in lung cancer. Study observations and caveats: Tumor mutation count correlated with how many alpha and beta TCRs expanded intratumorally.

Time point described: sample taken at primary tumor resection. These receptors lack a known antigen. MiXCR was run by TCRdb on the 5' RACE reads, yielding one entry per CDR3 protein. The table records about 9,300 distinct CDR3 sequences, 45% to 65% of them present only once. Sequenced material: lung tumor tissue, taken at surgery. The receptors here all came from a female donor with early-stage non-small cell lung cancer.

Worth noting for this clonotype: A library prepared for alpha chains yielded this beta chain as an off-target read; its size is of little meaning. V is TRBV9 and J is TRBJ2-7; the D gene is possibly TRBD2 (5 bases). The germline CDR1 and CDR2 sequences are SGDLS and YYNGEE. Trimming shortened V by 4 bases and J by 3 bases, and 8 bases separated the two germline ends. The CDR3 spans 12 residues. The CDR3 region has the DNA TGTGCCAGCAGCCCCCGGGGCTACGAGCAGTACTTC. Translated: CASSPRGYEQYF.

This clonotype has just a few counts. The size of this beta chain means little, since it is a stray read in a library made for alpha chains. V usage is TRBV11-2 and J usage is TRBJ1-2, with D possibly matching TRBD1 (5 bases). This CDR3 comprises 15 residues. Trimming pared 6 bases from V and 6 bases from J, leaving 20 bases between. Germline V gene data show CDR1 as SGHAT and CDR2 as FQNNGV. CDR3 bases: TGTGCCAGCAGACGCCCCGGGGCGACCGTCGATGGCTACACCTTC. Protein: CASRRPGATVDGYTF. The entire variable domain, with the rest obtained from reference TRBV11-2 and TRBJ1-2, is as follows: EAGVAQSPRYKIIEKRQSVAFWCNPISGHATLYWYQQILGQGPKLLIQFQNNGVVDDSQLPKDRFSAERLKGVDSTLKIQPAKLEDSAVYLCASRRPGATVDGYTFGSGTRLTVV.

Concerning this clonotype itself: Little can be read into the size of this beta chain, an off-target read in a library designed for alpha chains. The V gene is TRBV24-1, the J gene TRBJ2-3; no clear D. The CDR3 length is 15 residues. Germline V gene sequence: CDR1 KGHDR, CDR2 SFDVKD. V lost 1 base and J lost 6, with 13 bases in between. CDR3 nucleotide sequence: TGTGCCACCAGTGATTTAGCCCCCCGTGGGGATACGCAGTATTTT. Translated, it gives CATSDLAPRGDTQYF.

On this clonotype: The library was designed around alpha chains, so this beta chain is a stray read whose abundance carries little weight. The chain combines TRBV9 with TRBJ1-2, with a possible D match to TRBD1 (6 bases). With 3 bases removed from V and 1 base from J, the gap between germline ends came to 13 bases. The CDR3 loop spans 15 amino acids. From germline, CDR1 is SGDLS and CDR2 YYNGEE. The CDR3 nucleotides read TGTGCCAGCAGCGGAGAGGGGGGAGGTAACTATGGCTACACCTTC. Translation: CASSGEGGGNYGYTF.

On this clonotype: Since it is a stray read in a library aimed at alpha chains, this beta chain has a size that is not meaningful. CDR3 amino acids: CASSLQLYYEQYF. In DNA form, the CDR3 reads TGTGCCAGCAGTTTACAGCTCTACTACGAGCAGTACTTC. The chain has TRBV28 and TRBJ2-7, with D uncertain. Germline-derived CDR1 and CDR2 are MDHEN and SYDVKM. The CDR3 sequence is 13 residues long. Trimming cost V 2 bases and J 3 bases, with 8 bases left between them. Full variable domain (rest looked up from reference TRBV28 and TRBJ2-7): DVKVTQSSRYLVKRTGEKVFLECVQDMDHENMFWYRQDPGLGLRLIYFSYDVKMKEKGDIPEGYSVSREKKERFSLILESASTNQTSMYLCASSLQLYYEQYFGPGTRLTVT.

Worth noting for this clonotype: As an off-target read in a library built for alpha chains, this beta chain has a frequency of little significance. J is TRBJ2-7 and V is TRBV3-1; 11 bases line up with TRBD1. In germline, CDR1 is LGHDT, CDR2 YNNKEL (reference sequence). Trimming took 4 bases from V and 2 from J; bases not matched to a gene: 4. The CDR3 runs 15 residues. The CDR3 here is CASSPMGQGAYEQYF. For the CDR3, the DNA is TGTGCCAGCAGCCCAATGGGACAGGGGGCCTACGAGCAGTACTTC.

This clonotype was observed a handful of times. Because the library targeted alpha chains, this beta chain is an off-target read whose size means little. Here the CDR3 reads CSAYDRLGSPLHF. CDR3 coding DNA: TGCAGTGCCTACGACAGGCTCGGTTCACCCCTCCACTTT. This chain joins TRBV20-1 and TRBJ1-6, with TRBD1 as a possible D gene (6 bases). Germline values: CDR1 DFQATT, CDR2 SNEGSKA (reference sequence). The CDR3 is 13 amino acids. Between the trimmed V and J ends, which lost 6 bases and 9 bases, there was a span of 15 bases.

A word on this clonotype: Little can be read into the size of this beta chain, an off-target read in a library designed for alpha chains. The chain employs TRBV27 and TRBJ2-7; D not certain. The germline gives CDR1 MNHEY, CDR2 SMNVEV (reference sequence). V was cut by 3 bases and J by 2 bases, with 11 bases left in between. The CDR3 spans 14 residues. Here the CDR3 DNA reads TGTGCCAGCAGTTTTAATACCGCTACCTACGAGCAGTACTTC. This sequence encodes CASSFNTATYEQYF.

Comment on this clonotype: Within a library made for alpha chains, this beta chain is off target, and its count is uninformative. The V call is TRBV4-3, the J call TRBJ2-3; 7 bases are shared with TRBD2. CDR3 length: 16 amino acids. Per the germline V gene, CDR1 is LGHNA and CDR2 is YSLEER. Trimming took 3 bases from V and 1 from J; bases not matched to a gene: 7. The CDR3 is CASSHQWGRGTDTQYF. In DNA form, the CDR3 reads TGCGCCAGCAGCCACCAGTGGGGGAGGGGCACAGATACGCAGTATTTT.

This clonotype was recorded only once. As an off-target read in a library built for alpha chains, this beta chain has a frequency of little significance. The CDR3 loop is CASFLLRSNTGELFF. In DNA form, the CDR3 reads TGTGCCAGCTTCCTACTTCGGTCGAACACCGGGGAGCTGTTTTTT. The V call is TRBV11-2, the J call TRBJ2-2; D is unclear. CDR1 is SGHAT and CDR2 is FQNNGV in the germline V gene. CDR3 length equals 15 residues. V lost 8 bases and J lost 0, with 13 bases in between.

On this clonotype: Because the library targeted alpha chains, this beta chain is an off-target read whose size means little. V is TRBV20-1 and J is TRBJ2-7; 7 bases line up with TRBD1. Germline trimming cut 3 bases from V and 2 bases from J; bases unmatched to any gene: 7. The germline V gene encodes CDR1 DFQATT and CDR2 SNEGSKA (reference sequence). CDR3 size: 14 residues. The CDR3: CSASLPDRAYEQYF. In nucleotides, the CDR3 is TGCAGTGCTAGTCTACCCGACAGGGCCTACGAGCAGTACTTC.

By sample share, this clonotype is medium-sized. This beta chain is an off-target read within a library intended for alpha chains, so its frequency means little. The chain links TRBV14 to TRBJ2-1; D gene ambiguous. V lost 1 base and J lost 9, with 10 bases in between. The CDR3 covers 13 residues. The germline V gene has CDR1 SGHDN and CDR2 FVKESK. The CDR3 is CASSQVRYGEQFF. CDR3 in DNA: TGTGCCAGCAGCCAAGTCCGATATGGTGAGCAGTTCTTC. Full variable domain (remainder filled in from reference TRBV14 and TRBJ2-1): EAGVTQFPSHSVIEKGQTVTLRCDPISGHDNLYWYRRVMGKEIKFLLHFVKESKQDESGMPNNRFLAERTGGTYSTLKVQPAELEDSGVYFCASSQVRYGEQFFGPGTRLTVL.